The entry that follows covers one T cell receptor (beta chain) sequence. The data stem from a study of blood T cell repertoires in COVID-19. Whole-study context: The United States, Italy and Spain were the sources of the acute and convalescent COVID-19 samples. T cells, B-cell-depleted T cells, or PBMCs supplied cDNA or gDNA.

Germline CDR1 is SQVTM and CDR2 is ANQGSEA. CDR3 length: 13 amino acids. The J segment lost 6 bases and the V segment lost 5 bases, leaving 6 bases of the junction unmatched. Measured with immunoSEQ multiplex PCR; TCRdb has only the in-frame clones, and not every one. The sample includes about 28,000 clones, roughly 85% seen only once; the top ten take roughly 23%. The specimen was peripheral blood. The rearrangement uses TRBV29-1 and TRBJ1-4; 7 bases line up with TRBD1. The receptor was isolated from a human donor in a cohort sampled during active COVID-19. The DNA for the CDR3 is TGCAGCGTTACCGGGACAGATCATGAAAAACTGTTTTTT. Translated, it gives CSVTGTDHEKLFF.